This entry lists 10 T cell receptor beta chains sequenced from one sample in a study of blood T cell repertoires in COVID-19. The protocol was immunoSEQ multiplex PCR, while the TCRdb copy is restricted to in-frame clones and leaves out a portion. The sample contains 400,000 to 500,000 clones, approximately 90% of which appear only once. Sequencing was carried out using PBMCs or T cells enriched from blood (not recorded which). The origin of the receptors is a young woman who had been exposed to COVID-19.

The CDR3 sequence: CASSLGLGLGEKLFF. The CDR3 nucleotides read TGTGCCAGCAGCCTCGGGCTGGGGCTCGGTGAAAAACTGTTTTTT. This sequence joins TRBV5-5 and TRBJ1-4; a weak D match, TRBD1 (5 bases). Trimming stripped 4 bases from V and 7 bases from J, with 17 bases between. Germline-derived CDR1 and CDR2 are SGHKS and YYEKEE (reference sequence). CDR3 length equals 15 residues.

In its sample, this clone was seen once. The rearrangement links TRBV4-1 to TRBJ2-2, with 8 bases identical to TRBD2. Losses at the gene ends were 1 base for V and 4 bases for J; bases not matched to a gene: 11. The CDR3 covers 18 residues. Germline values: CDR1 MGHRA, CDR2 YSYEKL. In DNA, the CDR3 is TGCGCCAGCAGCCAAGCGGGACTAGTTCCCATGAGCACCGGGGAGCTGTTTTTT. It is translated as CASSQAGLVPMSTGELFF.

The CDR3 sequence: CASRVAGTDTQYF. Written as DNA, the CDR3 is TGCGCCAGCAGGGTAGCGGGCACAGATACGCAGTATTTT. V and J are TRBV10-2 and TRBJ2-3, with a possible D match to TRBD2 (6 bases). The germline V gene encodes CDR1 WSHSY and CDR2 SAAADI. CDR3 length: 13 residues. V shed 6 bases and J shed 1 base, with 8 bases lying between them.

The CDR3 protein is CASKSMGTGGGNSPLHF. In DNA, the CDR3 is TGTGCCAGCAAAAGTATGGGGACAGGGGGGGGAAATTCACCCCTCCACTTT. The chain couples TRBV28 to TRBJ1-6; 11 bases fit TRBD1. Looked up from germline, CDR1 is MDHEN and CDR2 is SYDVKM. The CDR3 totals 17 residues. Trimming removed 7 bases from V and 7 bases from J; junction bases left unmatched: 12.

Here the CDR3 DNA reads TGTGCCAGCGCCGGGGGGCTTTCCTACGAGCAGTACTTC. Amino acids: CASAGGLSYEQYF. This chain uses TRBV9 with TRBJ2-7, with TRBD2 as a possible D gene (7 bases). CDR1 and CDR2 from the germline V gene are SGDLS and YYNGEE. The CDR3 is 13 residues long. V was pared by 7 bases and J by 1 base, with 12 bases between.

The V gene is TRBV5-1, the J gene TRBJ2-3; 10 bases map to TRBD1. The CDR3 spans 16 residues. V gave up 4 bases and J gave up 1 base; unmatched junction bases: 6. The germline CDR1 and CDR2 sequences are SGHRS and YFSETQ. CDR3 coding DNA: TGCGCCAGCAGCCGTTCCGGGACAGGGGGCACAGATACGCAGTATTTT. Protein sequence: CASSRSGTGGTDTQYF.

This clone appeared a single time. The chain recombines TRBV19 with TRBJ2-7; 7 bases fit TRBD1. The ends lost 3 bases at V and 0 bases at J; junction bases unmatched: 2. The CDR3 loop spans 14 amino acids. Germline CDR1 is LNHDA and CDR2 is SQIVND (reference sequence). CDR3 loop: CASSMWDSSYEQYF. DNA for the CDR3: TGTGCCAGTAGTATGTGGGACAGCTCCTACGAGCAGTACTTC.

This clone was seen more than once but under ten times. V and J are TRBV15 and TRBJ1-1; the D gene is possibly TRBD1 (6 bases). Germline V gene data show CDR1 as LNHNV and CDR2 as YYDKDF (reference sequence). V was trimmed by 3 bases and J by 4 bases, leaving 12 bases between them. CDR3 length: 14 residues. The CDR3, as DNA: TGTGCCACCAGCAGGAAGGGGGTCGGCACTGAAGCTTTCTTT. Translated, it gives CATSRKGVGTEAFF.

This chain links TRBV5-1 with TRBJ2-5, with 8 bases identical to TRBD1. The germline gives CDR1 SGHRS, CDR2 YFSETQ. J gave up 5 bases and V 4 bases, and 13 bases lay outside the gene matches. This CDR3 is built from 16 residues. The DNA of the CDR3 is TGCGCCAGCAGCCCCGGCCCCGGACAGGGTTTGGAGACCCAGTACTTC. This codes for CASSPGPGQGLETQYF.

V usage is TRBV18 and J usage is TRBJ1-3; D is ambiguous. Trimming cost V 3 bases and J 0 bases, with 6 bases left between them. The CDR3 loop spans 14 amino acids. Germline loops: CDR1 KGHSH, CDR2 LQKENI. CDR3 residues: CASSPSNSGNTIYF. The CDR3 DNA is TGTGCCAGCTCACCCAGTAACTCTGGAAACACCATATATTTT.